This T cell receptor beta chain originates from a study of blood T cell repertoires in COVID-19. Study-wide background: Samples of COVID-19 (acute and convalescent) were obtained from the United States, Italy and Spain. PBMCs, B-cell-depleted T cells, or T cells provided the cDNA or gDNA that made up the material.

As originally analysed: The assay estimated nucleated cells by amplifying reference gene primers. Sequencing was performed with immunoSEQ multiplex PCR; in TCRdb, only in-frame clones are kept and a portion is missing. Clonal size and the V and J genes are those of that table, whereas D and trimming came from the DNA. The sample carries tens of thousands of clones, under 70% recorded once. Germline V gene lookup returns CDR1 SGHRS and CDR2 YFSETQ. The CDR3 length is 14 residues. V dropped 1 base and J dropped 2 bases, with 9 bases sitting between them. V usage is TRBV5-1 and J usage is TRBJ1-1; D remains unclear. Sample: peripheral blood. This clonotype originated in a woman in her seventies with acute or convalescent COVID-19. The CDR3 DNA sequence: TGCGCCAGCAGCTTGTCACAGATTAACACTGAAGCTTTCTTT. Translated, it gives CASSLSQINTEAFF.